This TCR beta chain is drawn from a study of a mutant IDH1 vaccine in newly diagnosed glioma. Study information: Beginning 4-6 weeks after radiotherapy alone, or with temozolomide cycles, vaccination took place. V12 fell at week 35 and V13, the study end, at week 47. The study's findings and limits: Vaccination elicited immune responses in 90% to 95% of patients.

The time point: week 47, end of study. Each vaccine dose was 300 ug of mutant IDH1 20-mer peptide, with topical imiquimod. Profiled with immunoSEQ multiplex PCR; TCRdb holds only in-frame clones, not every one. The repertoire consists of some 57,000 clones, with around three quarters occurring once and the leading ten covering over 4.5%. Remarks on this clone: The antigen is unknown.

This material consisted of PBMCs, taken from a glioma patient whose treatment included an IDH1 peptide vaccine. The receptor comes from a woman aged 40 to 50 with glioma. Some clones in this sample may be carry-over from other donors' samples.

CDR3 nucleotides: TGTGCCAGCAAAATGGGCAGCTCTGGAAACACCATATATTTT. The encoded protein is CASKMGSSGNTIYF. This sequence joins TRBV2 and TRBJ1-3, with D hard to call. V lost 7 bases to trimming and J lost 0 bases, with 10 bases between them. Germline V CDR1 and CDR2: SNHLY, FYNNEI. This CDR3 region has 14 residues.